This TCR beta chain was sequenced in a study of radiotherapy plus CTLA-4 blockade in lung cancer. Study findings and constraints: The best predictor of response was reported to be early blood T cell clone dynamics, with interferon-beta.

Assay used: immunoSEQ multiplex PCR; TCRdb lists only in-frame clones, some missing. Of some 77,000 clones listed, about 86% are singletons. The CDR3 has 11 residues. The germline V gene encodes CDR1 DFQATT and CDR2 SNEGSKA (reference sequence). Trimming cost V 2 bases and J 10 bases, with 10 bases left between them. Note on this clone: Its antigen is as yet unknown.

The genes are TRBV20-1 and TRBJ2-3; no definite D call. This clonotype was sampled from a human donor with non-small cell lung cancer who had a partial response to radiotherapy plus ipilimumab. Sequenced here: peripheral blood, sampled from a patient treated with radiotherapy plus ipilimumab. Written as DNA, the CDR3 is TGCAGTGCTAGAAATAACCAGGCGCAGTATTTT. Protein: CSARNNQAQYF.